Listed below are T cell receptor beta chains from one sample, sequenced in a study of lymphopenia after photon versus proton radiotherapy. Profiling relied on immunoSEQ multiplex PCR, and the TCRdb table lists in-frame clones only, not all of them. The sample holds about 12,000 clones, more than 70% seen once. Here the sequenced sample was peripheral blood, taken from a patient treated with proton-based radiotherapy. The origin of the receptors is a man in his 60s with pancreatic cancer. Both conserved end residues are trimmed from each CDR3. Only some rows state a clone size, as once, few, many or a class for expanded clones.

V	size	J	CDR3
TRBV14	NA	TRBJ2-1	ASSQDPSGSLPF
TRBV29-1	NA	TRBJ1-4	SVESMQGVGEKLF
TRBV28	NA	TRBJ2-7	ASSLHSIVGLAASYEQY
TRBV6-4	NA	TRBJ2-7	ASSPNPETLYEQY
TRBV29-1	NA	TRBJ2-1	SVEIAGGLYNEQF
TRBV9	once	TRBJ2-3	ASSVNQVADTQY
TRBV6-1	NA	TRBJ2-1	ASSLDSNEQF
TRBV29-1	NA	TRBJ2-1	SVEGGTSGILNEQF
TRBV5-4	NA	TRBJ2-5	ASSLSIDRGRGETQY
TRBV30	NA	TRBJ2-5	AWSASDPFQKTQY
TRBV29-1	NA	TRBJ2-7	SANYRTSRRNSYEQY
TRBV5-1	once	TRBJ2-7	ASSSGQAPYEQY
TRBV6-6	NA	TRBJ2-7	ASSYPTGPIYEQY
TRBV29-1	once	TRBJ2-5	SVEAGLEETQY
TRBV5-1	NA	TRBJ2-3	ASQLLTQGDTQY
TRBV10-3	NA	TRBJ2-3	AISESSSPGVNTQY
TRBV5-1	NA	TRBJ1-4	ASSQLSTGAVREKLF
TRBV11-3	NA	TRBJ2-5	ASSSFFGRGGQETQY
TRBV6-5	NA	TRBJ2-5	ASSPVGRETQY
TRBV7-8	NA	TRBJ1-2	ASSPVANYGYT
TRBV19	NA	TRBJ1-2	ASSSPGTGSNHGYT
TRBV5-1	NA	TRBJ2-7	ASSLYGNLGEQY
TRBV29-1	NA	TRBJ2-1	SVEGGGTGAYNEQF
TRBV19	NA	TRBJ2-6	ASRDRIGANVLT
TRBV5-8	NA	TRBJ1-1	ASSFDREEAF
TRBV9	NA	TRBJ2-7	ASSVDGQAGDEQY
TRBV11-3	NA	TRBJ2-2	ASSQRANTGELF
TRBV7-8	NA	TRBJ2-7	ASSYHREQAYEQY
TRBV7-6	NA	NA	ASSLMTFGADEQY
TRBV28	once	TRBJ2-2	ASSSGGAGTGELF
TRBV7-9	NA	TRBJ2-1	ASSGSGQYNEQF
TRBV13	NA	TRBJ1-1	ASSLWGALNTEAF
TRBV7-9	NA	TRBJ2-7	ASSLRQGGYEQY
TRBV6-1	few	TRBJ1-2	ASSEGWGSGYGYT
TRBV9	NA	TRBJ2-7	ASSAREDSSYEQY
TRBV28	NA	TRBJ1-6	ASSPGTEANSPLH
TRBV6-5	NA	TRBJ2-5	ASSLVGTGQETQY
TRBV5-1	NA	TRBJ2-7	ASSYSGTAPEQY
TRBV7-9	few	TRBJ2-3	ASSPPRVLENTDTQY
TRBV28	NA	TRBJ2-5	ASSQRGTQY
TRBV2	NA	TRBJ1-5	ASSGTGHSNQPQH
TRBV28	few	TRBJ1-2	ASSGPRRGYT
TRBV18	NA	TRBJ2-5	ASSPQLEETQY
TRBV6-5	NA	TRBJ2-3	ASSYSGTRVRDTQY
TRBV19	NA	TRBJ1-5	ASSKRGGDRGLSQPQH
TRBV9	NA	TRBJ2-5	ASSLAGTETQY
TRBV28	NA	TRBJ2-1	ASSPKGIFNRIDEQF
TRBV9	NA	TRBJ2-2	ASSVAASGRGKTGELF
TRBV20-1	NA	TRBJ2-1	SARGPGMAF
TRBV30	NA	TRBJ2-1	AWSRLGGRYNEQF
TRBV6-1	NA	TRBJ2-3	ASRRDSFTDTQY